This T cell receptor beta chain comes out of a study of naive and memory T cell subsets. Study-wide points: Gini index rose across naive, CM, EM and EMRA in CD4 and CD8. TCR counts from RNA may reflect activation-linked expression changes.

Two oligonucleotides, mixed equimolar, formed the beta constant-region primer covering TRBC1 and TRBC2. The ligated cDNA underwent four PCR rounds using SP2 and nested alpha and beta constant-region primers. TCRdb re-analysed the UMI-ligation and nested PCR reads in MiXCR, keeping a single row per CDR3 protein. The sample carries 80,000 or so distinct CDR3 sequences, about 8.2% recorded once. CD4 T cells were positively selected, then CD8 T cells from the CD4-negative fraction. CDR3 length equals 15 residues. The V end lost 0 bases, the J end lost 4 bases, and 9 bases lay between the germline ends. Germline CDR1 is MNHEY and CDR2 is SVGAGI. Note on this clonotype: What it binds is unknown.

The sequence was obtained from a human donor in good health. The chain couples TRBV6-5 to TRBJ2-2, with no clear D. The source material was naive CD8+ T cells from blood. The CDR3 protein is CASSYSLGSTGELFF. In nucleotides, the CDR3 is TGTGCCAGCAGTTACTCTCTCGGGTCCACCGGGGAGCTGTTTTTT.